This T cell receptor beta chain emerged from a study of human CD8 memory T cell subsets. Study findings and constraints: Unlike effector memory cells, stem-like memory and precursor exhausted T cells displayed similarly high diversity. Going by Chao1 estimates, stem-like memory T cells seemed to be more diverse than precursor exhausted T cells.

The CDR3 extends over 15 amino acids. Germline CDR1 and CDR2: DFQATT and SNEGSKA (reference sequence). Early memory CD8+ T cells that were CCR7+ PD-1+ TIGIT+ and had exhausted-like traits were the TPEX cells. Negative magnetic separation was used for the enrichment of total CD8+ T cells. UMI-labeled 5' RACE was used to make TCR beta libraries. TCRdb reprocessed the 5' RACE reads, keeping one entry per CDR3 protein, no DNA. Its listing shows thousands of distinct CDR3 sequences. For this clonotype: Its antigen is still unknown.

The material sequenced was CD8+ T cells from PBMCs. This TCR came from a human donor in good health. The J gene is TRBJ2-1, the V gene TRBV20-1; TCRdb designates TRBD2, a call that cannot be tested without DNA. The CDR3 loop is CSARGDWQAYNEQFF.